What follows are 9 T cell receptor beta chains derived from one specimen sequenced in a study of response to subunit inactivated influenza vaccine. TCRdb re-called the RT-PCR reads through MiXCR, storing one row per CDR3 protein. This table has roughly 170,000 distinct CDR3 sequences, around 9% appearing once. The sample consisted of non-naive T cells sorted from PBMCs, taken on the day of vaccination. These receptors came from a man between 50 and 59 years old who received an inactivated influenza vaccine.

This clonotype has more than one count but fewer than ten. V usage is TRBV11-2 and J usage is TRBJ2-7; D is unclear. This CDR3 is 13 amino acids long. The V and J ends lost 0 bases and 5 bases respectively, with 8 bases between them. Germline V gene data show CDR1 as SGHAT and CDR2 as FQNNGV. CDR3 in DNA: TGTGCCAGCAGCTTAGATTTTAGGAACGAGCAGTACTTC. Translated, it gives CASSLDFRNEQYF.

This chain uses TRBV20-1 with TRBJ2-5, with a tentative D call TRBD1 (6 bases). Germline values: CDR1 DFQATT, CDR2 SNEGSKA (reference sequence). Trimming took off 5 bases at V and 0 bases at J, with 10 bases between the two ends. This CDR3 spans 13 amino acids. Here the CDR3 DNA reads TGCAGTGCTGGCCGGGACAACCAAGAGACCCAGTACTTC. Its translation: CSAGRDNQETQYF.

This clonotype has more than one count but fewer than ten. In DNA, the CDR3 is TGCAGTGCTAGTCCCAGGACCTACGAGCAGTACTTC. It is translated as CSASPRTYEQYF. The genes are TRBV20-1 and TRBJ2-7, with no clear D. The germline V gene has CDR1 DFQATT and CDR2 SNEGSKA (reference sequence). The CDR3 spans 12 residues. V lost 3 bases and J 2 bases, leaving 8 bases between the germline ends.

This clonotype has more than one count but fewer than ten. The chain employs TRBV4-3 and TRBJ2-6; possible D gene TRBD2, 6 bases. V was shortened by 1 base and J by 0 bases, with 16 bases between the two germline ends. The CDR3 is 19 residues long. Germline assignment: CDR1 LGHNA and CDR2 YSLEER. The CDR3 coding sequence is TGCGCCAGCAGCCAAGGCCGGGACTCGTACCTCTCTGGGGCCAACGTCCTGACTTTC. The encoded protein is CASSQGRDSYLSGANVLTF.

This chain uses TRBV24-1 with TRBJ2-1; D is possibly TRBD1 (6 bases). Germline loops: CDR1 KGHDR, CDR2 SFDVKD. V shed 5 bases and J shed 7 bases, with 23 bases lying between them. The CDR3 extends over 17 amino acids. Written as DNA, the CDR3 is TGTGCCACCAGTGGCAAGGTAGGACAGAGCACCTTAAATGAGCAGTTCTTC. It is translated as CATSGKVGQSTLNEQFF.

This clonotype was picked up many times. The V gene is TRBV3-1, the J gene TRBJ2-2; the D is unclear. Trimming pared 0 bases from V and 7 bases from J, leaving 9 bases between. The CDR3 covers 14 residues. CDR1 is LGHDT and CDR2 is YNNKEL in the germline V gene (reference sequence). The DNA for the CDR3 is TGTGCCAGCAGCCAAGATCTAAGCGACGGGGAGCTGTTTTTT. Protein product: CASSQDLSDGELFF.

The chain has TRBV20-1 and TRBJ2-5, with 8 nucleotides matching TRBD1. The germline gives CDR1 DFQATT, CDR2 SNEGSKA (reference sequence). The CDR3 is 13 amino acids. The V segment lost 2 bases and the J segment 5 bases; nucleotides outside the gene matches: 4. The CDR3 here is CSARTDRGETQYF. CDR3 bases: TGCAGTGCTAGAACCGACAGGGGTGAGACCCAGTACTTC.

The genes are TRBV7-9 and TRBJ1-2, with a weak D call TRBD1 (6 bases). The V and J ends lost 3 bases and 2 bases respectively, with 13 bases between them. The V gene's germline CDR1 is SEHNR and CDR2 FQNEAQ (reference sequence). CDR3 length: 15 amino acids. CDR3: CASSLNRVGNYGYTF. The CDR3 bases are TGTGCCAGCAGCTTGAACAGGGTCGGGAACTATGGCTACACCTTC.

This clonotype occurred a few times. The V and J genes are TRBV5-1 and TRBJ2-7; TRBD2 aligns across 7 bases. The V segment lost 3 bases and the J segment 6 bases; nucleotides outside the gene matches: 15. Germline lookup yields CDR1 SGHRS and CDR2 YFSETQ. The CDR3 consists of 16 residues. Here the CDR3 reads CASSWKLGLPRGEQYF. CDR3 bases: TGCGCCAGCAGCTGGAAATTGGGACTACCCAGAGGCGAGCAGTACTTC.